This TCR beta chain was captured in a study of blood T cells in healthy people across ages (dated by TCRdb to the mid-2010s). Regarding the complete study: In model experiments, roughly one uniquely barcoded TCR beta cDNA molecule per two T cells was captured by template switching. The donors were split into four age groups: young (average 16 years), middle-aged (about 40), aged (roughly 60) and long-lived (under 85). Using deep sequencing normalized with unique cDNA molecular identifiers, the study measured how TCR beta repertoire diversity changes with age. To avoid experimental bias, donors of different ages were distributed randomly across sequencing lanes. Two additional independent replicas of 1 million unique cDNA reads from the same blood draw were analyzed for two donors (one aged 18 to 29 and one aged 80 or older). Results the study describes overall, beyond this receptor: Compared with the aged group, the long-lived group had more naive CD4+ T cells, fewer expanded clones and increased TCR diversity, a pattern suggesting age selection. Observed TCR beta diversity per million T cells fell roughly linearly with age, and a significant reduction was already apparent by age roughly 40. Estimates of total diversity based on one million sequenced T cells were regarded as lower bounds and as underestimates. Because profiling used bulk unsorted PBMCs, naive and antigen-experienced compartments could not be compared conclusively. Because the CMV infection status of the donors was unknown, age-related changes in expanded clonotypes may potentially have been confounded. Observed TCR beta diversity correlated strongly with the percentage of naive T cells measured by flow cytometry.

The receptor library was made with 5' RACE. These reads were obtained on an Illumina HiSeq 2500. A second PCR of about 6 to 11 cycles was performed with a sample-barcoded 5' primer and a J-beta primer mix. A template-switch 5' adaptor carrying 12 random nucleotides introduced a unique molecular identifier onto each TCR beta cDNA molecule. Each sample yielded at least 2.5 million CDR3-containing paired-end reads. The Mint cDNA synthesis kit, primed by a TRBC-specific oligonucleotide, was used to synthesize first-strand cDNA from all RNA. Following uracil-DNA glycosylase treatment, all cDNA underwent a first 18-cycle PCR with the universal primers M1SS and BC2_uni_R. On the authors' methods: Normalization of each sample was performed by random selection of 1 million high-quality reads, each carrying a distinct molecular identifier. Instead of being binned into consensus sequences, reads with shared molecular identifiers were discarded. CDR3 identification, clonotype clustering and error correction used MiTCR with a Q25 quality threshold and the strictest error-elimination algorithm. A nonparametric unseen species model using Euler transformation provided a lower-bound estimate of total TCR beta diversity. TCRdb redid the processing of the public reads, applying fastp at Q25 and MiXCR, and retained in-frame beta chains. Rows with one shared CDR3 protein collapse into an entry with the most common genes and DNA. It is TCRdb's table, rather than the study itself, that gives the V and J calls and clone size. The sample has 1.5 million to 2 million distinct CDR3 sequences on record, roughly 52% of them singletons. The top ten clonotypes cover about 2.1% of the sample.

In its sample, this clonotype was seen a few times. Which antigen it targets is not known. No per-base quality is available; no much larger clone lies one base away. The approximately 39 donors, aged roughly 6 to 95 years, were systemically healthy Caucasian individuals from Russia. About 10 milliliters of peripheral blood were drawn from each donor into EDTA-treated Vacutainer tubes. Ficoll-Paque density-gradient centrifugation was used to isolate PBMCs, with at least 6.5 million per sample. Total RNA was extracted from PBMCs with Trizol reagent, with at least 6 micrograms obtained per sample. For every donor, flow cytometry on a PBMC aliquot measured the percentage of naive CD45RAhigh/CD27high T cells. The receptor was derived from a woman between 40 and 50 years old in good health. Sequenced input: blood.

The CDR3 loop reads CAIGQDQVGVLTF. The sequenced DNA: TGTGCCATCGGACAGGATCAGGTCGGCGTCCTGACTTTC. Recombination joined TRBV10-3 with TRBJ2-6; TRBD1 aligns with 7 central bases. V is cut back by 8 bases and J by 12 bases, with 10 bases in the junction unmatched. Including cysteine and phenylalanine, the CDR3 has 13 amino acids. The kept DNA is CDR3 alone, 39 bases in frame from the first base. CDR1 and CDR2 are read off the germline V gene as ENHRY and SYGVKD.